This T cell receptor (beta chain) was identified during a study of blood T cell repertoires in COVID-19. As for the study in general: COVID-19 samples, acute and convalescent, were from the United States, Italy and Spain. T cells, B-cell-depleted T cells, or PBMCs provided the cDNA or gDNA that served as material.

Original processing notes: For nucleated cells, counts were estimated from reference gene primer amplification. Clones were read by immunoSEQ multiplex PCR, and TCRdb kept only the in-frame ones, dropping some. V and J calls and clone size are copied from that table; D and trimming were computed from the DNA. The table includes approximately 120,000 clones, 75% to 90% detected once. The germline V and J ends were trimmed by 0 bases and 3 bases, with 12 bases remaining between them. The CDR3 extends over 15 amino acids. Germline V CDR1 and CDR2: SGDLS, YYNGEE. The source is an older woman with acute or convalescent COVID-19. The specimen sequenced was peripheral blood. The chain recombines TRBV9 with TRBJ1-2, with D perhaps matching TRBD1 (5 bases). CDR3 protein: CASSVGPGGDYGYTF. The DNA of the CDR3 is TGTGCCAGCAGCGTAGGCCCGGGGGGAGACTATGGCTACACCTTC.